Shown below are 7 T cell receptor beta chains from a single sample sequenced in a study of T cells in Graves' hyperthyroidism and ophthalmopathy. Amplification targeted TCR beta CDR3 regions from RNA transcripts. Carried out on the TCR CDR3, a first-round RT-PCR used the HTBI primer set. TCRdb ran MiXCR on the multiplex PCR reads and lists one entry per CDR3 protein. The sample shows about 350,000 distinct CDR3 sequences, over 12% of them seen only once. What was sequenced was blood. The receptor set was obtained from a woman aged 55 to 70 with Graves' ophthalmopathy.

This clonotype was detected a few times. The chain is built from TRBV3-1 and TRBJ2-1, with D unclear. Per germline, CDR1 LGHDT and CDR2 YNNKEL (reference sequence). Trimming pared 6 bases from V and 7 bases from J, leaving 16 bases between. This CDR3 has 14 residues. The CDR3 is CASRHARRENEQFF. In DNA, the CDR3 is TGTGCCAGCAGGCATGCTCGGAGAGAGAATGAGCAGTTCTTC.

The V call is TRBV7-3, the J call TRBJ2-1; the D is unclear. Trimming took 5 bases from V and 8 from J, leaving 16 bases between them. Germline V lookup: CDR1 SGHTA, CDR2 FQGTGA. The CDR3 contains 14 residues. In DNA form, the CDR3 reads TGTGCCAGCAGCCCCCGGGCAGGATGGGATGAGCAGTTCTTC. It yields the protein CASSPRAGWDEQFF.

The chain employs TRBV2 and TRBJ1-1; D gene uncertain. The length of the CDR3 is 15 residues. Trimming stripped 6 bases from V and 5 bases from J, with 19 bases between. Germline V lookup: CDR1 SNHLY, CDR2 FYNNEI. The DNA for the CDR3 is TGTGCCAGCAGCCAAAGCAGGTTCACGGGGACTGAAGCTTTCTTT. It encodes CASSQSRFTGTEAFF.

The chain employs TRBV7-9 and TRBJ2-7, with 7 bases aligning to TRBD2. CDR3 length equals 15 residues. Per germline, CDR1 SEHNR and CDR2 FQNEAQ (reference sequence). The J segment lost 0 bases and the V segment lost 3 bases, leaving 5 bases of the junction unmatched. The CDR3: CASSFGTMSSYEQYF. CDR3 bases: TGTGCCAGCAGCTTTGGGACTATGAGCTCCTACGAGCAGTACTTC.

In its sample, this clonotype was seen a few times. The chain uses TRBV10-1 and TRBJ2-1; possible D gene TRBD1, 6 bases. Germline V CDR1 and CDR2: WNHNN, SYGVQD (reference sequence). The CDR3 covers 14 residues. V dropped 5 bases and J dropped 3 bases, with 11 bases sitting between them. The chain's CDR3 is CASSTGTIYNEQFF. The CDR3 nucleotides are TGCGCCAGCAGTACAGGGACCATCTACAATGAGCAGTTCTTC.

There are many counts of this clonotype. J is TRBJ2-7 and V is TRBV20-1; 11 bases map to TRBD2. The CDR3 is made up of 14 amino acids. The V gene end was trimmed by 6 bases and the J gene end by 3 bases; junction bases not matched to a gene: 7. Germline V gives CDR1 DFQATT, CDR2 SNEGSKA (reference sequence). DNA for the CDR3: TGCAGTGCGTTTAGCGGGAGGGCTCGCTACGAGCAGTACTTC. This gives the protein CSAFSGRARYEQYF.

This clonotype was recorded many times. This chain links TRBV28 with TRBJ2-7, with a tentative D call TRBD1 (5 bases). CDR3 length equals 13 residues. Trimming shortened V by 5 bases and J by 3 bases, and 11 bases separated the two germline ends. CDR1 and CDR2 from the germline V gene are MDHEN and SYDVKM. The CDR3 DNA reads as TGTGCCAGCAGTGACTGGACAATCTACGAGCAGTACTTC. The encoded protein is CASSDWTIYEQYF.